This TCR beta chain was sequenced for a study of cytomegalovirus exposure and HLA in healthy donors (dated by TCRdb to between 2016 and 2019). The study in broad terms: An earlier analysis of roughly 610 of the donors reported around 280 Gb of sequence data and approximately 120 million unique TCR beta sequences obtained from 150 million to 200 million T cells. An early release that covered more than 550 HLA-typed donors contained around 330 gigabases of sequencing data and around 85 million unique TCR sequences. Of the 398 genotyped donors, approximately 83% fell in the genetic ancestry cluster associated with self-reported Caucasian donors. The study was designed to test whether signatures of past pathogen exposure could be identified by cataloging public T cell receptors. The T cell repertoires of some 700 subjects were profiled by immunosequencing and related to cytomegalovirus serostatus. In addition to the first cohort of roughly 700 subjects, a separate validation cohort of around 110 different subjects was used. To predict cytomegalovirus infection status, the study combined high-throughput TCR immunosequencing, statistical association of individual TCRs with disease status, and machine learning. A later analysis re-analyzed previously published TCR beta repertoires from approximately 670 donors and added high-resolution HLA genotyping to study TCR occurrence patterns. Rather than using new phenotypic data, the later analysis identified candidate immune exposures from TCR beta sequences and from how often those sequences occurred across donors. In an earlier analysis of 587 of the donors, high-throughput TCR beta sequencing was used to judge whether each TCR beta V gene segment behaved as functional or pseudogenic. Donor age, sex, ethnicity and CMV serostatus were compiled alongside the repertoire data. Genome-wide SNP genotypes for about 55% of the roughly 670 donors were used in a later genetic analysis, which treated that subset as a discovery cohort. All discovery cohort repertoires had been generated on a single sequencing platform. HLA typing included class I and class II loci at four-digit resolution. The number of donors typed differed by locus, with 629-630 for A, B, C, DRB1 and DQB1, 522 for DQA1, over 600 for DPA1, and 450 to 480 for DPB1. Because of strong linkage in the cohort, 4 to 6 DR-DQ haplotypes were treated as single units for association and clustering. Across 300 to 400 genotyped donors of the cohort, an average of about 240,000 unique TCR beta nucleotide sequences per donor were sequenced, and 15% to 20% of those sequences were non-productive. Overall study results and their limits: While some public TCRs were present in many individuals, most TCR sequences turned up only very rarely across donors. A cluster of highly shared sequence variants was judged likely to represent a technical artifact of the sequencing pipeline. A later genetic analysis reported fewer N-insertions in productive TCRs among donors in an Asian-associated ancestry cluster than the approximately 670-donor mean. Because HLA typing was missing for some donors at each locus, association tests included only the typed subset. Correlated functional status among segregating V segments might reflect linkage disequilibrium, but an unknown experimental factor could not be ruled out. The study gave a list of about 150 TCR beta chains associated with cytomegalovirus. When HLA alleles, especially DR and DQ, strongly co-occurred, TCR associations were difficult to assign to individual alleles. A later analysis reported that several top co-occurrence clusters appeared linked to parvovirus B19, influenza, CMV and Epstein-Barr virus. A later analysis found that TCR association rates varied across HLA loci, with DRB1 alleles showing the most associated TCRs and HLA-C alleles the fewest. A later analysis associated about 17,000 TCR beta sequences with specific HLA alleles at a false discovery rate of 0.05. In a later genetic analysis, a missense DCLRE1C variant was associated with V-gene and J-gene trimming of TCR beta chains, and the association was replicated in an independent cohort. Because counts were too low, around 17 rarely observed V segments, including chromosome 9 orphons, were left out of the earlier analysis of over 550 of the donors. Sequencing depth was assumed to be roughly uniform across donors in the presence/absence analyses, though that assumption may not hold. In vitro tests confirmed that a few of the cytomegalovirus-associated TCR beta chains recognize cytomegalovirus antigens. Most CMV-associated TCR beta chains appeared to be HLA-restricted in a later analysis, and the HLA associations seemed to be driven largely by CMV exposure. A further reported finding was that TCR beta sequences accurately predicted the HLA-A and HLA-B alleles for most subjects in the first cohort. The authors suggested that the approach could potentially be generalized to other disease states and immunological phenotypes. The 87-base-pair reads could not distinguish some IMGT-functional V segments, including TRBV6-2 and TRBV6-3, so those segments were excluded. In a later analysis, HLA-associated TCR beta chains showed more clonal expansion and lower generation probabilities than non-associated chains that were equally common. In an earlier analysis of under 600 of the donors, most TCR beta V segments were observed in productive rearrangements about 87% or about 30% of the time, broadly matching IMGT annotations. In both the original and validation cohorts, the classifier was reported to diagnose cytomegalovirus status with high specificity and sensitivity. In this cohort, only TCR beta chains were sequenced, and detectable features were limited by the absence of alpha or paired-chain data. CMV serostatus was the only immune exposure information available for the cohort.

This clone showed up just a few times. Its specific antigen is unknown. Per-base qualities were not stored, and no clone one base away is much larger. The receptor library was made with the immunoSEQ multiplex PCR assay. For the multiplex PCR, a mixture combining 60 forward primers for TCR Vbeta segments and 13 reverse primers for TCR Jbeta segments was used. The CDR3 region of rearranged TCR beta genes was amplified from genomic DNA by a multiplex PCR assay. Amplified TCR beta libraries were sequenced as 87-base-pair reads on the Illumina HiSeq System. In the authors' own workflow: Across the roughly 600 repertoires, a later analysis counted some 80 million unique TCR beta chains, around 11 million of which were shared by at least two donors. Raw reads were error-corrected and collapsed into unique sequences with a nearest-neighbor algorithm that merged closely related sequences to remove PCR and sequencing errors. CDR3 sequences were aligned to IMGT reference sequences to assign V, D and J gene segments. Each retained sequence needed at least a six-nucleotide match to both a V gene segment and a J gene segment. A rearrangement was called productive if the CDR3 had no stop codons and remained in frame with V and J, and every other rearrangement was called non-productive. CDR3 was defined by IMGT convention, running from the second conserved V-encoded cysteine to the conserved J-encoded phenylalanine. The earlier analysis of 500 to 600 of the donors excluded sequences that lacked an unambiguous match to a single V gene segment. An earlier analysis of approximately 590 of the donors classified V segments as functional when productive rearrangements were above 56.7% and as segregating when the standard deviation between donors was above 5%. A statistical classification framework was built to diagnose cytomegalovirus status from the catalog of TCR beta chain sequences. V and J gene assignment, in a later analysis, came from comparing TCR nucleotide sequences with IMGT/GENE-DB human TR gene sequences. A later analysis assigned CDR3 sequences and most-parsimonious VDJ recombination scenarios with the TCRdist pipeline. In a later analysis, every TCR beta chain was defined by the combination of its CDR3 amino acid sequence and its V-gene family, and reads without a unique V-gene family were dropped. As a way to deal with suspected cross-contamination and a sequencing artifact, a later analysis dropped hundreds of nucleotide sequences that were highly shared and had low generation probability. In a later analysis, a clonal expansion index for each public chain was calculated from normalized within-repertoire ranks of inferred template counts. Generation probabilities in a later analysis came from a VDJ recombination model fitted to out-of-frame rearrangements, and those results were checked against IGoR. In a later analysis, hypergeometric tests were used to score TCR-TCR, TCR-HLA and TCR-CMV co-occurrence, with a repertoire-size bias correction applied to TCR pairs. To estimate false discovery rates, a later analysis permuted the HLA or CMV assignments 20 times. In a later analysis, co-occurring TCRs were grouped using DBSCAN, with TCRdist sequence similarity added in when clustering inside HLA-allele-positive subsets. Co-occurrence clustering excluded repertoires with fewer than 30,000 or more than 120,000 public chains, plus five with anomalous nucleotide sharing. The clones in this table, taken by TCRdb from immuneACCESS, are in-frame only. Not every clone is retained; where verified, under half of the shortfall comes from an unresolved V gene, and the cause of the rest is unknown. V and J calls and clone size are as listed in that table; D and trimming were resolved from the DNA. This sample is represented by about 140,000 clones; around 80% of them were singletons. About 1.4% of the sample lies in the top ten.

The V and J ends are trimmed by 4 bases and 7 bases, leaving 10 bases between them. The CDR3 covers 12 residues, taking in both the cysteine and the phenylalanine. Just the 36-base CDR3 DNA is kept, in frame starting at base 1. The germline V gene gives CDR1 as MGHRA and CDR2 as YSYEKL. The cohort comprised 710 or so healthy bone marrow donors. At the time of sampling, every cohort member was nominally healthy, though immune exposures that went unrecorded were likely present. The donor was CMV seropositive and belonged to the group of 250 to 300 seropositive cohort members. A peripheral blood sample was provided by each donor, and peripheral blood mononuclear cells were used for TCR beta sequencing. Genomic DNA was extracted from the blood cell samples with the Qiagen DNeasy Blood Extraction Kit.

The clonotype was recovered from a man in his thirties or forties in good health and CMV-seropositive. Here the chain combines TRBV4-1 and TRBJ1-1; no D gene is confidently identified. The source material was PBMCs. The CDR3 loop reads CASSPSGNEAFF. The sequenced DNA: TGCGCCAGCAGCCCCTCAGGTAATGAAGCTTTCTTT.